This entry lists 9 T cell receptor beta chains sequenced from one sample in a study of T cell repertoires in cytomegalovirus infection. TCRdb ran MiXCR on the reads and lists one entry per CDR3 protein. This table holds 200,000 to 300,000 distinct CDR3 sequences, roughly 10% found once. The sample consisted of PBMCs. These receptors came from a human donor in good health (CMV status not recorded). Some clones in this sample may be carry-over from other donors' samples.

This clonotype was observed many times. This chain connects TRBV7-2 to TRBJ1-5; 7 bases match TRBD1. The CDR3 runs 17 residues. Losses at the gene ends were 1 base for V and 4 bases for J; bases not matched to a gene: 10. Germline V gene lookup returns CDR1 SGHTA and CDR2 FQGNSA. This CDR3 is CASSLGSTGVKNQPQHF. Written as DNA, the CDR3 is TGTGCCAGCAGCTTAGGTTCCACAGGGGTCAAGAATCAGCCCCAGCATTTT. Full variable domain (rest looked up from reference TRBV7-2 and TRBJ1-5): GAGVSQSPSNKVTEKGKDVELRCDPISGHTALYWYRQSLGQGLEFLIYFQGNSAPDKSGLPSDRFSAERTGGSVSTLTIQRTQQEDSAVYLCASSLGSTGVKNQPQHFGDGTRLSIL.

With regard to this clonotype: As the CDR3 is not closed by the conserved phenylalanine or tryptophan, this likely results from a read error. The genes are TRBV7-2 and TRBJ1-3; 7 bases fit TRBD1. V lost 5 bases to trimming and J lost 0 bases; unmatched junction nucleotides: 1. CDR1 SGHTA and CDR2 FQGNSA come from the germline V gene. The CDR3 length is 14 residues. In nucleotides, the CDR3 is TGTGCCAGCAGCCGGACAGGCTCTGGAAACACCATATATCTT. As protein: CASSRTGSGNTIYL.

This clonotype was seen many times. The chain carries TRBV7-2 and TRBJ2-6, with no clear D. This CDR3 has 13 amino acids. Trimming pared 4 bases from V and 4 bases from J, leaving 5 bases between. In germline, CDR1 is SGHTA, CDR2 FQGNSA. CDR3 sequence: CASSSQGANVLTF. CDR3 nucleotides: TGTGCCAGCAGCTCCCAAGGGGCCAACGTCCTGACTTTC.

This clonotype was counted many times. The V and J genes are TRBV7-2 and TRBJ1-4; the match to TRBD1 covers 8 bases. The V gene end was trimmed by 5 bases and the J gene end by 7 bases; junction bases not matched to a gene: 12. CDR1 and CDR2 (germline): SGHTA, FQGNSA. This CDR3 has 16 amino acids. CDR3 bases: TGTGCCAGCAGCCCTAGTAGCGGGACAGGTGGTGAAAAACTGTTTTTT. Its translation is CASSPSSGTGGEKLFF.

In this sample, this clonotype turned up many times. The rearrangement joins TRBV7-2 to TRBJ2-2; D gene ambiguous. Trimming took 6 bases from V and 1 from J, leaving 12 bases between them. The CDR3 length is 15 residues. The V gene's germline CDR1 is SGHTA and CDR2 FQGNSA. CDR3 amino acids: CASSRLTGNTGELFF. The CDR3 DNA reads TGTGCCAGCAGTCGCCTCACGGGGAACACCGGGGAGCTGTTTTTT.

The CDR3 nucleotides are TGCAGTGCTAGAGGTGGGGCCAACGTCCTGACTTTC. Protein product: CSARGGANVLTF. J is TRBJ2-6 and V is TRBV20-1, with D unresolved. The CDR3 totals 12 residues. Between the trimmed V and J ends, which lost 1 base and 3 bases, there was a span of 1 base. Germline assignment: CDR1 DFQATT and CDR2 SNEGSKA (reference sequence).

This clonotype appeared many times. V is TRBV7-2 and J is TRBJ2-2, with unresolved D. V lost 4 bases to trimming and J lost 0 bases, with 6 bases between them. The CDR3 totals 14 residues. The germline V gene has CDR1 SGHTA and CDR2 FQGNSA. This CDR3 is CASSSDANTGELFF. The CDR3 coding sequence is TGTGCCAGCAGCTCCGACGCGAACACCGGGGAGCTGTTTTTT.

This clonotype was detected many times. DNA for the CDR3: TGTGCCAGCAGCCCCAGGACTCTTACCTACGAGCAGTACTTC. Residues: CASSPRTLTYEQYF. J is TRBJ2-7 and V is TRBV6-5, with D possibly matching TRBD2 (5 bases). V lost 6 bases, J lost 2 bases, and 14 bases lay in between. The CDR3 loop spans 14 amino acids. The germline V gene encodes CDR1 MNHEY and CDR2 SVGAGI.

The gene calls are TRBV7-2 and TRBJ1-1; TRBD1 aligns across 9 bases. The germline gives CDR1 SGHTA, CDR2 FQGNSA. The length of the CDR3 is 13 residues. Losses at the gene ends were 6 bases for V and 5 bases for J; bases not matched to a gene: 4. The CDR3 sequence: CASSRQGETEAFF. DNA of the CDR3: TGTGCCAGCAGTAGACAGGGGGAAACTGAAGCTTTCTTT.